A selection of T cell receptor beta chains follows, all from one sample in a study of blood T cell repertoires in COVID-19. Profiling relied on immunoSEQ multiplex PCR, and the TCRdb table lists in-frame clones only, not all of them. The profile covers tens of thousands of clones, with over 80% appearing a single time and roughly 22% taken by the ten largest. The sequencing input was peripheral blood. These TCRs come from an elderly man with active or convalescent COVID-19. Both conserved end residues are part of each CDR3. A D gene is named only where the DNA matches it firmly. Expanded clones are given a class, and other clones once, few, many or no size at all.

d_call cdr3_length j_call v_call clone_size cdr3_aa cdr3_nt
TRBD1 15 TRBJ2-1 TRBV7-8 few CASSSGQGASNEQFF TGTGCCAGCAGCTCGGGACAGGGGGCTAGCAATGAGCAGTTCTTC
NA 15 TRBJ1-5 TRBV5-1 NA CASSLDGRGNQPQHF TGCGCCAGCAGCTTGGATGGGCGAGGCAATCAGCCCCAGCATTTT
TRBD1 13 TRBJ2-3 TRBV5-1 NA CASVGQDGGTQYF TGCGCCAGCGTAGGACAGGATGGGGGTACGCAGTATTTT
NA 15 TRBJ1-5 TRBV15 NA CATSRVIGGGQPQHF TGTGCCACCAGCAGAGTGATAGGGGGGGGTCAGCCCCAGCATTTT
TRBD2 14 TRBJ2-3 TRBV5-1 NA CASSLSGGADTQYF TGCGCCAGCAGCCTCAGCGGGGGGGCCGATACGCAGTATTTT
TRBD1 15 TRBJ1-2 TRBV6-4 NA CASSDSGQRTYGYTF TGTGCCAGCAGTGACTCGGGACAGAGAACCTATGGCTACACCTTC
NA 15 TRBJ1-4 TRBV19 NA CASSMWARDNEKLFF TGTGCCAGTAGTATGTGGGCGCGCGATAATGAAAAACTGTTTTTT
NA 17 TRBJ1-2 TRBV11-1 NA CASSLAPRQTPNYGYTF TGTGCCAGCAGCTTAGCGCCACGACAGACGCCTAACTATGGCTACACCTTC
TRBD1 16 TRBJ2-4 TRBV5-8 NA CASGRGGTGRQNIQYF TGTGCCAGCGGAAGGGGGGGGACAGGGCGGCAAAACATTCAGTACTTC
NA 17 TRBJ2-1 TRBV9 NA CASSARGAGASYNEQFF TGTGCCAGCAGCGCCCGGGGGGCGGGAGCTTCCTACAATGAGCAGTTCTTC
NA 14 TRBJ1-4 TRBV5-4 NA CASSPRPGDEKLFF TGTGCCAGCAGCCCCAGGCCCGGCGATGAAAAACTGTTTTTT
NA 18 TRBJ1-3 TRBV18 NA CASSPNPPEGRWRNTIYF TGTGCCAGCTCCCCCAACCCGCCCGAAGGGAGGTGGAGAAACACCATATATTTT
NA 18 TRBJ2-4 TRBV10-1 NA CASSESRVGRESKNIQYF TGCGCCAGCAGTGAGTCCCGGGTGGGTCGGGAGTCCAAAAACATTCAGTACTTC
NA 15 TRBJ1-6 TRBV4-3 few CASSQGAGVHSPLHF TGCGCCAGCAGCCAAGGGGCAGGGGTACATTCACCCCTCCACTTT
TRBD2 17 TRBJ2-2 TRBV4-1 NA CASRFMAGGPDTGELFF TGCGCCAGCAGGTTCATGGCGGGGGGGCCCGACACCGGGGAGCTGTTTTTT
NA 15 TRBJ2-2 TRBV5-1 NA CASSPRTENTGELFF TGCGCCAGCAGCCCCCGGACAGAGAACACCGGGGAGCTGTTTTTT
NA 12 TRBJ1-5 TRBV19 NA CASNQFNQPQHF TGTGCCAGTAACCAGTTTAATCAGCCCCAGCATTTT
NA 16 TRBJ1-3 TRBV11-2 NA CASSLTSEGRGNTIYF TGTGCCAGCAGCTTAACCTCGGAGGGACGCGGAAACACCATATATTTT
TRBD2 18 TRBJ2-1 TRBV7-9 NA CASSLGQTTSGSYNEQFF TGTGCCAGCAGCTTAGGTCAAACGACTAGCGGTTCCTACAATGAGCAGTTCTTC
NA 16 TRBJ1-3 TRBV20-1 NA CSASRQGFSSGNTIYF TGCAGTGCTAGTCGTCAGGGGTTTAGCTCTGGAAACACCATATATTTT
NA 12 TRBJ2-7 TRBV6-5 few CASSLLVYEQYF TGTGCCAGCAGTTTACTCGTTTACGAGCAGTACTTC
NA 15 TRBJ2-7 TRBV18 NA CASSPARDRLYEQYF TGTGCCAGCTCACCCGCGCGGGACCGCCTCTACGAGCAGTACTTC
NA 14 TRBJ1-4 TRBV6-5 NA CASTRTARNEKLFF TGTGCCAGCACCCGGACTGCCCGTAATGAAAAACTGTTTTTT
TRBD1 13 TRBJ1-5 TRBV7-2 few CASRLQGGQPQHF TGTGCCAGCAGACTACAGGGGGGACAGCCCCAGCATTTT
NA 12 TRBJ1-6 TRBV4-1 NA CASSSRVSPLHF TGCGCCAGCAGCTCCAGGGTTTCACCCCTCCACTTT
NA 13 TRBJ1-2 TRBV5-1 NA CASSPSGADGYTF TGCGCCAGCAGCCCATCAGGGGCGGATGGCTACACCTTC
TRBD1 14 TRBJ1-5 TRBV6-5 NA CASRTGGGNQPQHF TGTGCCAGCAGGACAGGGGGCGGTAATCAGCCCCAGCATTTT
NA 18 TRBJ1-6 TRBV18 NA CASSPFDLRPGANSPLHF TGTGCCAGCTCACCTTTTGATTTGAGGCCGGGTGCGAATTCACCCCTCCACTTT
TRBD1 14 TRBJ1-4 TRBV5-1 NA CASTGTGGDEKLFF TGCGCCAGCACAGGGACAGGGGGAGATGAAAAACTGTTTTTT
TRBD2 16 TRBJ2-3 TRBV14 NA CASSQVLAGYTDTQYF TGTGCCAGCAGCCAGGTTCTAGCGGGATACACAGATACGCAGTATTTT
TRBD1 17 TRBJ1-2 TRBV4-1 few CASSQELSGQGLLGYTF TGCGCCAGCAGCCAAGAATTGTCGGGACAGGGGCTTCTCGGCTACACCTTC
NA 13 TRBJ1-1 TRBV6-2/TRBV6-3 NA CASSYIRGTEAFF TGTGCCAGCAGTTACATAAGGGGCACTGAAGCTTTCTTT
TRBD1 14 TRBJ1-4 TRBV6-6 NA CASVDRASNEKLFF TGTGCCAGCGTAGACAGGGCTTCTAATGAAAAACTGTTTTTT
NA 16 TRBJ2-2 TRBV9 NA CASSVELALNTGELFF TGTGCCAGCAGCGTAGAGCTAGCCCTGAACACCGGGGAGCTGTTTTTT
TRBD1 15 TRBJ1-5 TRBV19 NA CASSMSGGGNQPQHF TGTGCCAGTAGTATGTCAGGGGGCGGCAATCAGCCCCAGCATTTT
NA 15 TRBJ2-7 TRBV20-1 NA CSASGTGRLTYEQYF TGCAGTGCTAGTGGAACAGGGCGCCTGACCTACGAGCAGTACTTC
NA 14 TRBJ2-2 TRBV29-1 NA CSVDRSGETGELFF TGCAGCGTTGATAGATCAGGGGAGACCGGGGAGCTGTTTTTT